The 7 T cell receptor beta chains listed next were all sequenced from one sample in a study of Graves' ophthalmopathy and Graves' hyperthyroidism. As the template, RNA transcripts were used to amplify TCR beta CDR3 regions. Amplification began with first-round RT-PCR using HTBI primers, then second-round multiplex PCR was performed. Using its own MiXCR run on the multiplex PCR reads, TCRdb lists one record per CDR3 protein. The sample includes hundreds of thousands of distinct CDR3 sequences, 20% to 25% of them seen just once. Input material: peripheral blood. These receptors were taken from a woman aged 18-30 years with stable Graves' hyperthyroidism. Some clones in this sample may be carry-over from other donors' samples.

This clonotype was seen ten or more times. The chain has TRBV7-9 and TRBJ2-5; 10 nucleotides line up with TRBD2. The CDR3 contains 16 residues. The V segment lost 2 bases and the J segment 2 bases; nucleotides outside the gene matches: 5. Germline-derived CDR1 and CDR2 are SEHNR and FQNEAQ (reference sequence). This CDR3 is CASSLIPSGGQETQYF. The CDR3, as DNA: TGTGCCAGCAGCTTAATCCCTAGCGGGGGACAAGAGACCCAGTACTTC. The full variable domain, its missing parts supplied by reference TRBV7-9 and TRBJ2-5, is DTGVSQNPRHKITKRGQNVTFRCDPISEHNRLYWYRQTLGQGPEFLTYFQNEAQLEKSRLLSDRFSAERPKGSFSTLEIQRTEQGDSAMYLCASSLIPSGGQETQYFGPGTRLLVL.

Ten or more counts support this clonotype. The V and J genes are TRBV2 and TRBJ1-5, with TRBD1 identical over 8 bases. Looked up from germline, CDR1 is SNHLY and CDR2 is FYNNEI. Trimming removed 5 bases from V and 6 bases from J; junction bases left unmatched: 9. The CDR3 spans 15 residues. CDR3 protein: CASSPDRGGGQPQHF. The DNA of the CDR3 is TGTGCCAGCAGTCCAGACAGGGGCGGGGGTCAGCCCCAGCATTTT.

This clonotype occurred many times. V usage is TRBV12-3 or TRBV12-4 and J usage is TRBJ1-1; D perhaps matches TRBD1 (5 bases). The CDR3 spans 15 residues. V was trimmed by 7 bases and J by 2 bases, leaving 17 bases between them. The CDR3 nucleotides are TGTGCCAGCACCCCTGGGAAGGGGAGAAACACTGAAGCTTTCTTT. The encoded protein is CASTPGKGRNTEAFF.

This clonotype showed up many times. The rearrangement uses TRBV24-1 and TRBJ1-1, with no clear D. Looked up from germline, CDR1 is KGHDR and CDR2 is SFDVKD. The V gene lost 5 bases and the J gene lost 11 bases, with 11 bases spanning the gap. The CDR3 is 11 amino acids. The CDR3 sequence is CATSGPAGAFF. The CDR3 DNA is TGTGCCACCAGTGGACCGGCCGGGGCTTTCTTT.

The J gene is TRBJ1-5, the V gene TRBV6-1; 10 bases line up with TRBD1. This CDR3 contains 15 residues. J was trimmed by 5 bases and V by 4 bases; bases with no gene match: 5. Germline-derived CDR1 and CDR2 are MNHNS and SASEGT. Here the CDR3 DNA reads TGTGCCAGCAGTGCGACAGGGGGCAGGGATCAGCCCCAGCATTTT. Translated: CASSATGGRDQPQHF.

The table lists this clonotype with many counts. J is TRBJ1-1 and V is TRBV30, with D perhaps matching TRBD1 (6 bases). CDR1 GTSNPN and CDR2 SVGIG come from the germline V gene (reference sequence). There are 14 residues in the CDR3. Trimming left V 0 bases short and J 4 bases short, with 12 bases between. The CDR3 coding sequence is TGTGCCTGGAGTGTAAACAGGGCTGGCACTGAAGCTTTCTTT. The encoded protein is CAWSVNRAGTEAFF.

The rearrangement uses TRBV6-5 and TRBJ1-1; 7 positions match TRBD1. Per germline, CDR1 MNHEY and CDR2 SVGAGI. The junction had 8 bases not matched to a gene; V was cut back by 0 bases and J by 4 bases. There are 16 residues in the CDR3. CDR3 sequence reads: CASSYSQGEIGTEAFF. The DNA of the CDR3 is TGTGCCAGCAGTTACTCCCAGGGGGAGATAGGCACTGAAGCTTTCTTT.